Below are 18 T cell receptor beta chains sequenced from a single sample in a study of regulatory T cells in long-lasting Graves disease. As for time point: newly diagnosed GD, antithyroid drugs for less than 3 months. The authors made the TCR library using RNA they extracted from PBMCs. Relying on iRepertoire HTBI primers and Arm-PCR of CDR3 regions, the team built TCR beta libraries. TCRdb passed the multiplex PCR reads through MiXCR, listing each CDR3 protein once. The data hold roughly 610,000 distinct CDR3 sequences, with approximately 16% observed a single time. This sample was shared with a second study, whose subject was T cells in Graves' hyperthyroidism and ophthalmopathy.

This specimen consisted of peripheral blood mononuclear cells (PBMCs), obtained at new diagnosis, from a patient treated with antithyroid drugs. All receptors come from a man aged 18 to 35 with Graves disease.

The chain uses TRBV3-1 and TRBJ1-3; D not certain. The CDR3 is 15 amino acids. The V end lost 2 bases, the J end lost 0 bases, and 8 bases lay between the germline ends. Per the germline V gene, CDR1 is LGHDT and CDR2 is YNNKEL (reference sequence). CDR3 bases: TGTGCCAGCAGCCAACCTGCACTCTCTGGAAACACCATATATTTT. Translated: CASSQPALSGNTIYF.

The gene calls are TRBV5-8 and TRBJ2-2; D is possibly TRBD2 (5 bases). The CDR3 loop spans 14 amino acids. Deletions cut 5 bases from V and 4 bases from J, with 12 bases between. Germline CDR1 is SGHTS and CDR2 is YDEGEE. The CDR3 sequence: CASSGGRGTGELFF. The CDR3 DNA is TGTGCCAGCAGTGGAGGACGGGGCACCGGGGAGCTGTTTTTT.

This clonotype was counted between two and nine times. CDR3 loop: CAGETSGSAQETQYF. In DNA form, the CDR3 reads TGTGCCGGAGAGACTAGCGGGAGTGCCCAAGAGACCCAGTACTTC. The chain uses TRBV7-9 and TRBJ2-5; 12 bases agree with TRBD2. Germline V gene lookup returns CDR1 SEHNR and CDR2 FQNEAQ (reference sequence). This CDR3 contains 15 residues. V dropped 11 bases and J dropped 1; count of bases not matched to a gene: 8.

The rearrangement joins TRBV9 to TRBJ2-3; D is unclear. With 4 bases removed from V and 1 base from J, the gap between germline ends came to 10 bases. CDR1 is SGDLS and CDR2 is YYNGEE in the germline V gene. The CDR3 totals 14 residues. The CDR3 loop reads CASSPQSRTDTQYF. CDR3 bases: TGTGCCAGCAGCCCGCAAAGTCGCACAGATACGCAGTATTTT. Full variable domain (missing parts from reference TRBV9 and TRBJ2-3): DSGVTQTPKHLITATGQRVTLRCSPRSGDLSVYWYQQSLDQGLQFLIQYYNGEERAKGNILERFSAQQFPDLHSELNLSSLELGDSALYFCASSPQSRTDTQYFGPGTRLTVL.

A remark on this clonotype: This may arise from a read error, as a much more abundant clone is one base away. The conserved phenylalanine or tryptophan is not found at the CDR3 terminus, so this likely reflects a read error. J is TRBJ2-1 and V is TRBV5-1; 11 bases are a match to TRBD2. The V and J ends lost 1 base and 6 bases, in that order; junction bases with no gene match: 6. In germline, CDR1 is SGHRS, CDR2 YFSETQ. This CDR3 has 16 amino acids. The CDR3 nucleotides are TGCGCCAGCAGCTTGACCCTAGCGGGAGGACCCAATGAGCAGTTCTCC. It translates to CASSLTLAGGPNEQFS.

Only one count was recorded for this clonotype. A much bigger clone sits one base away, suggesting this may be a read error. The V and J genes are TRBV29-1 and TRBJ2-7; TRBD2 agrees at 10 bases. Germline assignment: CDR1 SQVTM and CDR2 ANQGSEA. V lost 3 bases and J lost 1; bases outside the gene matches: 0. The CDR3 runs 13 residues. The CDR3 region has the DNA TGCAGCGTTGAGACTAGCGGGTCCTACGAGCAGTACTTC. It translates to CSVETSGSYEQYF.

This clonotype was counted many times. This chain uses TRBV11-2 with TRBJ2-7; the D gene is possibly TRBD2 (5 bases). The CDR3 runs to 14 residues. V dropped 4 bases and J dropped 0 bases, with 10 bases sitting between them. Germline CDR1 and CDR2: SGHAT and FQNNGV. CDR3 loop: CASSWPGNSYEQYF. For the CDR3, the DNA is TGTGCCAGCAGCTGGCCCGGGAACTCCTACGAGCAGTACTTC.

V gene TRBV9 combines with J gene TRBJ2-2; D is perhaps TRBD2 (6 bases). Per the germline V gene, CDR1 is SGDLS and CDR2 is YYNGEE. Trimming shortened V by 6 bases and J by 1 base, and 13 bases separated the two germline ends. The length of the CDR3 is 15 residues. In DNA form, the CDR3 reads TGTGCCAGCAACGATGGGACTGGGAACACCGGGGAGCTGTTTTTT. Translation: CASNDGTGNTGELFF.

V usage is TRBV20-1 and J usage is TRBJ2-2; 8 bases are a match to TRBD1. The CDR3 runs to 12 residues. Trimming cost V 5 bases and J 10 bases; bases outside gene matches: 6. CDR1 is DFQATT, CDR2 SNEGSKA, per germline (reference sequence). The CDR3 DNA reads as TGCAGTGCTGGCGACAGGGGAACGGAGCTGTTTTTT. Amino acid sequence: CSAGDRGTELFF.

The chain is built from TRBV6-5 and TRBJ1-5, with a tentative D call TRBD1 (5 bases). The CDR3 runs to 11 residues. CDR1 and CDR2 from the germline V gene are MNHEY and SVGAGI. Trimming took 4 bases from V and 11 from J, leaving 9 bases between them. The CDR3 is CASSSRGAQHF. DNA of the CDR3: TGTGCCAGCAGTTCCCGGGGGGCCCAGCATTTT.

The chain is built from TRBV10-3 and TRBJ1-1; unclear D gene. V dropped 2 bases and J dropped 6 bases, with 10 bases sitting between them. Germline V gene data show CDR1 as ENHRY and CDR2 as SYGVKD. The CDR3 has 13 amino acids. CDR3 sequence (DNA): TGTGCCATCAGTGAGAATAGGTTCTCTGAAGCTTTCTTT. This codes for CAISENRFSEAFF.

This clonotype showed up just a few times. CDR3 DNA: TGTGCCAGCAGTGAAAGGCCAGCGGGTAAATACAATGAGCAGTTCTTC. Residues: CASSERPAGKYNEQFF. V is TRBV2 and J is TRBJ2-1, with D perhaps matching TRBD2 (6 bases). The CDR3 has 16 residues. Trimming cost V 2 bases and J 4 bases, with 15 bases left between them. CDR1 SNHLY and CDR2 FYNNEI come from the germline V gene.

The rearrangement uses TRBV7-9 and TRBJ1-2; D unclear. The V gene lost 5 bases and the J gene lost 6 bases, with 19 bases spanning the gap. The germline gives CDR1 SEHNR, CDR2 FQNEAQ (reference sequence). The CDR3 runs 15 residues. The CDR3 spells CASSLEGGSSDGYTF. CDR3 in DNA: TGTGCCAGCAGCCTGGAGGGTGGGTCGTCCGATGGCTACACCTTC.

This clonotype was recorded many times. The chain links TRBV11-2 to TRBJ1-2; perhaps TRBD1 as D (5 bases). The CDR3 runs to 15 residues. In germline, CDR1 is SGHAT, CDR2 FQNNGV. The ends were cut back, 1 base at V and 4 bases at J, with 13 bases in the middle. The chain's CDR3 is CASSLVPTGLYGYTF. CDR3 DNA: TGTGCCAGCAGCTTAGTCCCAACAGGACTCTATGGCTACACCTTC.

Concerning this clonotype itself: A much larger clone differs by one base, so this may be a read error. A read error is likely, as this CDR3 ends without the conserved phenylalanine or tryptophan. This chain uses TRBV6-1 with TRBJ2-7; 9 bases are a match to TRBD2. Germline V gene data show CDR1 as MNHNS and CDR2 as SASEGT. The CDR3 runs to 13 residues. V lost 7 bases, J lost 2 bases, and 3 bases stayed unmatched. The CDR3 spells CASMAGGTYEQYS. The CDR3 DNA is TGTGCCAGCATGGCGGGAGGGACCTACGAGCAGTACTCC.

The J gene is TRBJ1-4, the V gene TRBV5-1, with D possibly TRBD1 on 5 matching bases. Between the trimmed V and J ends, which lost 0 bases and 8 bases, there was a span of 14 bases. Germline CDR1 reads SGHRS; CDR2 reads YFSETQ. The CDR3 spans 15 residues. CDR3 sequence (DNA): TGCGCCAGCAGCTTGGGACAGACATTGGGAGAAAAACTGTTTTTT. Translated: CASSLGQTLGEKLFF.

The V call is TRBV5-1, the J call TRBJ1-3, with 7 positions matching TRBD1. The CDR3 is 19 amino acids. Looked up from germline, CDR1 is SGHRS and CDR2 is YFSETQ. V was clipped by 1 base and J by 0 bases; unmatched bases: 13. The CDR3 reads CASSLNTILGTVSGNTIYF. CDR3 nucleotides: TGCGCCAGCAGCTTGAATACTATTTTGGGGACAGTCTCTGGAAACACCATATATTTT.

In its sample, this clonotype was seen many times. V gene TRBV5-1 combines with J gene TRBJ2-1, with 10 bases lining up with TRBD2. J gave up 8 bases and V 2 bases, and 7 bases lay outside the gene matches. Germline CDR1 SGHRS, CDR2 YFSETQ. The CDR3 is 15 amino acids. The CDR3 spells CASSFGTSDLYEQFF. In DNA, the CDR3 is TGCGCCAGCAGCTTTGGGACTAGCGATTTATATGAGCAGTTCTTC.